This T cell receptor beta chain was sequenced for a study of blood T cells in healthy people across ages. A sample-barcoded 5' primer and a J-beta primer mix were used in a second PCR of roughly 7 to 12 cycles. Every cDNA was tagged by a template-switch adaptor with 12 random nucleotides. Paired-end reads containing CDR3 totaled no fewer than 2.5 million for each sample. MiXCR, applied by TCRdb to the 5' RACE reads, yields one record per CDR3 protein. The table lists 800,000 to 1,000,000 distinct CDR3 sequences, about 48% of them singletons. Notes on the study in general: Observed TCR beta diversity showed a strong correlation with the percentage of naive T cells as measured by flow cytometry.

As for this clonotype: Its antigen is unknown.

V lost 6 bases and J 12 bases, leaving 12 bases between the germline ends. The CDR3 length is 11 residues. Isolated per sample were at least 6.5 million PBMCs. This sequence was found in a man aged 25-45 years in good health. Sequences were obtained from blood. The gene calls are TRBV12-3 or TRBV12-4 and TRBJ2-1; D possibly corresponds to TRBD2 (5 bases). This chain's CDR3 is CASSPTRVQFF. The CDR3 bases are TGTGCCAGCAGCCCGACGCGGGTGCAGTTCTTC.